The rows below give T cell receptor beta chains drawn from one sample of a study of T cells in Graves' hyperthyroidism and ophthalmopathy. TCRdb ran MiXCR on the multiplex PCR reads and lists one entry per CDR3 protein. The sample gives about 550,000 distinct CDR3 sequences, less than 25% of which show up once; roughly 29% is in the top ten. The specimen was blood. These receptor sequences come from a man between 18 and 35 years old with Graves' hyperthyroidism. Both conserved end residues are part of each CDR3. A D gene is named only where the DNA matches it firmly. The listing skips clone size in some rows; elsewhere it reads once, few, many or a size class.

D gene: -; J gene: TRBJ2-7; clone size: -; V gene: TRBV29-1; CDR3 protein: CSVVGTYEQYF; CDR3 DNA: TGCAGCGTTGTTGGAACCTACGAGCAGTACTTC
D gene: TRBD1; J gene: TRBJ2-7; clone size: -; V gene: TRBV5-1; CDR3 protein: CASRTGGQYEQYF; CDR3 DNA: TGCGCCAGCAGGACAGGGGGCCAGTACGAGCAGTACTTC
D gene: -; J gene: TRBJ1-1; clone size: -; V gene: TRBV6-1; CDR3 protein: CASSEMVGGTEAFF; CDR3 DNA: TGTGCCAGCAGTGAAATGGTGGGGGGCACTGAAGCTTTCTTT
D gene: -; J gene: TRBJ1-5; clone size: many; V gene: TRBV30; CDR3 protein: CAWSALGASNQPQHF; CDR3 DNA: TGTGCCTGGAGCGCGCTCGGGGCTAGCAATCAGCCCCAGCATTTT
D gene: -; J gene: TRBJ1-5; clone size: -; V gene: TRBV28; CDR3 protein: CASSVKGHIQPQHF; CDR3 DNA: TGTGCCAGCAGTGTGAAGGGCCACATTCAGCCCCAGCATTTT
D gene: -; J gene: TRBJ1-1; clone size: many; V gene: TRBV12-3/TRBV12-4; CDR3 protein: CASSSRDTLLDGAFF; CDR3 DNA: TGTGCCAGCAGTTCTAGGGACACTCTATTGGATGGAGCTTTCTTT
D gene: -; J gene: TRBJ2-5; clone size: many; V gene: TRBV2; CDR3 protein: CASGEAGTQYF; CDR3 DNA: TGTGCCAGCGGAGAGGCGGGGACCCAGTACTTC
D gene: -; J gene: TRBJ1-1; clone size: many; V gene: TRBV7-2; CDR3 protein: CASSLNVRQGTEAFF; CDR3 DNA: TGTGCCAGCAGCTTAAATGTCCGGCAGGGGACTGAAGCTTTCTTT
D gene: -; J gene: TRBJ2-7; clone size: many; V gene: TRBV6-5; CDR3 protein: CASSYGPLSEQYF; CDR3 DNA: TGTGCCAGCAGTTACGGGCCCTTAAGCGAGCAGTACTTC
D gene: TRBD1; J gene: TRBJ1-2; clone size: many; V gene: TRBV7-9; CDR3 protein: CASSPGTGTSYGYTF; CDR3 DNA: TGTGCCAGCAGCCCCGGGACAGGGACCTCCTATGGCTACACCTTC
D gene: -; J gene: TRBJ1-1; clone size: many; V gene: TRBV15; CDR3 protein: CATSREGPYVEAFF; CDR3 DNA: TGTGCCACCAGCAGAGAAGGGCCCTATGTAGAAGCTTTCTTT
D gene: TRBD1; J gene: TRBJ1-2; clone size: many; V gene: TRBV12-3/TRBV12-4; CDR3 protein: CASRDRGDGYTF; CDR3 DNA: TGTGCCAGCCGGGACAGGGGAGATGGCTACACCTTC
D gene: -; J gene: TRBJ1-2; clone size: -; V gene: TRBV10-3; CDR3 protein: CAISSGINYGYTF; CDR3 DNA: TGTGCCATCAGTAGCGGGATCAACTATGGCTACACCTTC
D gene: -; J gene: TRBJ1-1; clone size: many; V gene: TRBV6-6; CDR3 protein: CASSYSAGTMNTEAFF; CDR3 DNA: TGTGCCAGCAGTTACTCGGCAGGGACCATGAACACTGAAGCTTTCTTT
D gene: -; J gene: TRBJ1-2; clone size: -; V gene: TRBV29-1; CDR3 protein: CSVDGGAPGGYTF; CDR3 DNA: TGCAGCGTTGATGGGGGGGCACCTGGGGGCTACACCTTC
D gene: -; J gene: TRBJ1-1; clone size: many; V gene: TRBV2; CDR3 protein: CASSTIRTANTEAFF; CDR3 DNA: TGTGCCAGCAGTACAATCAGGACAGCGAACACTGAAGCTTTCTTT
D gene: -; J gene: TRBJ1-1; clone size: few; V gene: TRBV12-3/TRBV12-4; CDR3 protein: CASNFPRSTEAFF; CDR3 DNA: TGTGCCAGCAATTTCCCGCGGTCCACTGAAGCTTTCTTT
D gene: -; J gene: TRBJ2-5; clone size: few; V gene: TRBV18; CDR3 protein: CASSPPAEETQYF; CDR3 DNA: TGTGCCAGCTCCCCCCCGGCGGAAGAGACCCAGTACTTC
D gene: -; J gene: TRBJ1-1; clone size: many; V gene: TRBV30; CDR3 protein: CAWDRRGKTEAFF; CDR3 DNA: TGTGCCTGGGACAGGCGGGGGAAGACTGAAGCTTTCTTT
D gene: -; J gene: TRBJ1-2; clone size: -; V gene: TRBV12-3/TRBV12-4; CDR3 protein: CVSSFGRDYGYTF; CDR3 DNA: TGTGTCAGCAGTTTTGGCAGGGACTATGGCTACACCTTC
D gene: -; J gene: TRBJ1-1; clone size: few; V gene: TRBV20-1; CDR3 protein: CSASPGGVHTEAFF; CDR3 DNA: TGCAGTGCCAGCCCCGGGGGGGTTCACACTGAAGCTTTCTTT
D gene: TRBD2; J gene: TRBJ2-5; clone size: many; V gene: TRBV6-9; CDR3 protein: CASSPASGRETQYF; CDR3 DNA: TGTGCCAGCAGTCCAGCTAGCGGCCGGGAGACCCAGTACTTC
D gene: TRBD1; J gene: TRBJ1-3; clone size: many; V gene: TRBV15; CDR3 protein: CATSVRITGESSTIYF; CDR3 DNA: TGTGCCACCAGCGTCCGGATTACAGGGGAATCGTCCACCATATATTTT
D gene: -; J gene: TRBJ1-1; clone size: many; V gene: TRBV6-1; CDR3 protein: CASGKGKSEAFF; CDR3 DNA: TGTGCCAGCGGAAAAGGTAAATCTGAAGCTTTCTTT
D gene: TRBD1; J gene: TRBJ1-6; clone size: -; V gene: TRBV28; CDR3 protein: CASRSTGAENPPLHF; CDR3 DNA: TGTGCCAGCAGGAGTACAGGGGCCGAGAATCCACCCCTCCACTTT
D gene: TRBD2; J gene: TRBJ2-5; clone size: few; V gene: TRBV11-2; CDR3 protein: CASSHIRPGGRLYQETQYF; CDR3 DNA: TGTGCCAGCAGCCACATTAGGCCGGGCGGGAGGCTGTACCAAGAGACCCAGTACTTC
D gene: TRBD1; J gene: TRBJ1-5; clone size: -; V gene: TRBV19; CDR3 protein: CAGGTGGVNQPQHF; CDR3 DNA: TGTGCCGGGGGGACAGGGGGCGTCAATCAGCCCCAGCATTTT
D gene: TRBD1; J gene: TRBJ2-7; clone size: many; V gene: TRBV4-1; CDR3 protein: CASSQGGQTEQYF; CDR3 DNA: TGCGCCAGCAGCCAAGGGGGACAGACCGAGCAGTACTTC
D gene: -; J gene: TRBJ1-5; clone size: -; V gene: TRBV6-2/TRBV6-3; CDR3 protein: CASSYGQGLNQPQHF; CDR3 DNA: TGTGCCAGCAGTTACGGGCAGGGACTGAATCAGCCCCAGCATTTT
D gene: TRBD1; J gene: TRBJ1-5; clone size: many; V gene: TRBV6-1; CDR3 protein: CASSEDRRSNQPQHF; CDR3 DNA: TGTGCCAGCAGTGAGGACAGGAGATCCAATCAGCCCCAGCATTTT
D gene: -; J gene: TRBJ1-3; clone size: -; V gene: TRBV24-1; CDR3 protein: CATMDHTGNTIYF; CDR3 DNA: TGTGCCACCATGGATCATACTGGAAACACCATATATTTT
D gene: -; J gene: TRBJ2-7; clone size: -; V gene: TRBV3-1; CDR3 protein: CASSQDTDSGYEQYF; CDR3 DNA: TGTGCCAGCAGCCAAGATACGGACTCAGGCTACGAGCAGTACTTC
D gene: TRBD2; J gene: TRBJ2-5; clone size: many; V gene: TRBV18; CDR3 protein: CASSGTSGETQYF; CDR3 DNA: TGTGCCAGCTCAGGGACTAGTGGAGAGACCCAGTACTTC
D gene: -; J gene: TRBJ1-1; clone size: few; V gene: TRBV5-1; CDR3 protein: CASSFLSGTPDTEAFF; CDR3 DNA: TGCGCCAGCAGCTTTCTAAGCGGGACCCCCGACACTGAAGCTTTCTTT
D gene: -; J gene: TRBJ2-7; clone size: -; V gene: TRBV20-1; CDR3 protein: CSGSPSYEQYF; CDR3 DNA: TGCAGCGGGAGTCCCTCCTACGAGCAGTACTTC
D gene: -; J gene: TRBJ1-3; clone size: few; V gene: TRBV7-9; CDR3 protein: CASSFGRDGRNTIYF; CDR3 DNA: TGTGCCAGCAGCTTCGGTCGGGACGGGAGAAACACCATATATTTT
D gene: TRBD1; J gene: TRBJ2-5; clone size: many; V gene: TRBV27; CDR3 protein: CASSHYRGGQETQYF; CDR3 DNA: TGTGCCAGCAGTCACTACAGGGGCGGGCAAGAGACCCAGTACTTC
D gene: -; J gene: TRBJ1-2; clone size: many; V gene: TRBV10-2; CDR3 protein: CASSDWGDGYTF; CDR3 DNA: TGCGCCAGCAGTGATTGGGGGGATGGCTACACCTTC
D gene: -; J gene: TRBJ2-5; clone size: many; V gene: TRBV28; CDR3 protein: CASSPYMGKKGAYQETQYF; CDR3 DNA: TGTGCCAGCAGTCCTTATATGGGGAAAAAGGGAGCGTACCAAGAGACCCAGTACTTC
D gene: TRBD1; J gene: TRBJ2-2; clone size: few; V gene: TRBV6-2/TRBV6-3; CDR3 protein: CASSPTGGYTGELFF; CDR3 DNA: TGTGCCAGCAGCCCGACAGGGGGATACACCGGGGAGCTGTTTTTT
D gene: TRBD1; J gene: TRBJ2-5; clone size: few; V gene: TRBV9; CDR3 protein: CASSMRDRGQETQYF; CDR3 DNA: TGTGCCAGCAGCATGAGGGACAGGGGACAAGAGACCCAGTACTTC
D gene: -; J gene: TRBJ1-1; clone size: many; V gene: TRBV12-3/TRBV12-4; CDR3 protein: CASSFNLNTEAFF; CDR3 DNA: TGTGCCAGCAGCTTCAACCTGAACACTGAAGCTTTCTTT
D gene: -; J gene: TRBJ1-1; clone size: many; V gene: TRBV19; CDR3 protein: CASSRRGHTEAFF; CDR3 DNA: TGTGCCAGTAGTCGGCGTGGGCACACTGAAGCTTTCTTT
D gene: -; J gene: TRBJ2-7; clone size: many; V gene: TRBV12-3/TRBV12-4; CDR3 protein: CASEGDSYEQYF; CDR3 DNA: TGTGCCTCGGAGGGGGACTCCTACGAGCAGTACTTC
D gene: TRBD1; J gene: TRBJ1-2; clone size: many; V gene: TRBV6-5; CDR3 protein: CATSTGGAYGYTF; CDR3 DNA: TGTGCCACCTCGACAGGGGGCGCCTATGGCTACACCTTC
D gene: TRBD1; J gene: TRBJ2-7; clone size: few; V gene: TRBV2; CDR3 protein: CASTPDREEFYEQYF; CDR3 DNA: TGTGCCAGCACTCCGGACAGGGAGGAATTCTACGAGCAGTACTTC
D gene: -; J gene: TRBJ2-2; clone size: -; V gene: TRBV2; CDR3 protein: CAIRHGTGEPFF; CDR3 DNA: TGTGCCATCCGACACGGGACCGGGGAGCCGTTTTTT
D gene: -; J gene: TRBJ2-7; clone size: -; V gene: TRBV24-1; CDR3 protein: CATSEPSAPYEQYF; CDR3 DNA: TGTGCCACCAGTGAACCTAGCGCACCCTACGAGCAGTACTTC
D gene: -; J gene: TRBJ1-2; clone size: many; V gene: TRBV7-2; CDR3 protein: CASSLEGSVYGYTF; CDR3 DNA: TGTGCCAGCAGCTTAGAGGGCTCTGTCTATGGCTACACCTTC
D gene: TRBD1; J gene: TRBJ2-7; clone size: -; V gene: TRBV28; CDR3 protein: CASSVTGTGGFYEQYF; CDR3 DNA: TGTGCCAGCAGTGTAACCGGGACAGGGGGTTTCTACGAGCAGTACTTC
D gene: -; J gene: TRBJ2-4; clone size: -; V gene: TRBV12-3/TRBV12-4; CDR3 protein: CATNRGAKNIQYF; CDR3 DNA: TGTGCCACCAACCGAGGGGCCAAAAACATTCAGTACTTC
D gene: TRBD1; J gene: TRBJ1-5; clone size: few; V gene: TRBV19; CDR3 protein: CASSMTGGQPQHF; CDR3 DNA: TGTGCCAGTAGTATGACAGGGGGCCAGCCCCAGCATTTT